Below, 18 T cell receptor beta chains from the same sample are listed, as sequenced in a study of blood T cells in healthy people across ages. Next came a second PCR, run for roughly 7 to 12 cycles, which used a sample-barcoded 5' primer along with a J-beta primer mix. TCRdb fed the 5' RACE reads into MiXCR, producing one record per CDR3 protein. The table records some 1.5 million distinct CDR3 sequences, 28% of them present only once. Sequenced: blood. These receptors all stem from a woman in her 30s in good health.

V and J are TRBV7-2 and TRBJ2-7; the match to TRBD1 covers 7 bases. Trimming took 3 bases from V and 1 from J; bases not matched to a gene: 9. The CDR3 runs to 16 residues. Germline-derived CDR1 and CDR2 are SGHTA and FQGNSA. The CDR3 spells CASSFVSSGQSYEQYF. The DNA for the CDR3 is TGTGCCAGCAGCTTCGTCTCTTCGGGACAGTCCTACGAGCAGTACTTC.

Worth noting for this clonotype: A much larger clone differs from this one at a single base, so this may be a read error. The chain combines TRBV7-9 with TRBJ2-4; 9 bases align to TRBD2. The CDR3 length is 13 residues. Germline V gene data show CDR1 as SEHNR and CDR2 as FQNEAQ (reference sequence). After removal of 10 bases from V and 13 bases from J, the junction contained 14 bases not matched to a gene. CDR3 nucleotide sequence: TGTGCCACCCCGGCTAGCGGGAAAACTCAGCAGTACTTC. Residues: CATPASGKTQQYF.

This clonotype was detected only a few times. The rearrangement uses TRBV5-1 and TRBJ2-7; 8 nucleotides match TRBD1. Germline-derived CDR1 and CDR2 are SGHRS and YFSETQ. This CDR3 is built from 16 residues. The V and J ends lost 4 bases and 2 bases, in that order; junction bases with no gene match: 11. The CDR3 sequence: CASSKTLGQATYEQYF. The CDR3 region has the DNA TGCGCCAGCAGCAAAACCTTGGGACAGGCCACCTACGAGCAGTACTTC.

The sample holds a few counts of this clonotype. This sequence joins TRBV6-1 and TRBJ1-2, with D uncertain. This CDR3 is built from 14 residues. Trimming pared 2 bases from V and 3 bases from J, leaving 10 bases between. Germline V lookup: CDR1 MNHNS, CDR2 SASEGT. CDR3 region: CASSERLGYYGYTF. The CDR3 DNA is TGTGCCAGCAGTGAAAGGTTAGGGTACTATGGCTACACCTTC.

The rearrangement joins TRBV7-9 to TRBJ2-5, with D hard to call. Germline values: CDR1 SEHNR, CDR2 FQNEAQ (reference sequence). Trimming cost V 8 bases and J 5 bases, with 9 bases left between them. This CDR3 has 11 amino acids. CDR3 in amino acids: CASGGSETQYF. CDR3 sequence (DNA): TGTGCCAGCGGCGGTTCGGAGACCCAGTACTTC.

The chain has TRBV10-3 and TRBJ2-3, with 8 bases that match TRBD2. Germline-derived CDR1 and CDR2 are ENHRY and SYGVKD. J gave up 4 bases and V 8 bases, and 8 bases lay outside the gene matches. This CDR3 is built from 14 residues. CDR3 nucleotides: TGTGCCATCTCCAGGGGACTAGAGGCAGATACGCAGTATTTT. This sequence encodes CAISRGLEADTQYF.

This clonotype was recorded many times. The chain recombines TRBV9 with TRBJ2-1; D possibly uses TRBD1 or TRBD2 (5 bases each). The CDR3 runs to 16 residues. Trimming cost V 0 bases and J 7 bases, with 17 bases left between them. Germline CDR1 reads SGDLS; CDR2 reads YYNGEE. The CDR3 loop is CASSVATGPLTNEQFF. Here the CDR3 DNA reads TGTGCCAGCAGCGTAGCTACGGGACCCCTGACGAATGAGCAGTTCTTC.

The CDR3 spells CASSLAGAATKGYTF. The CDR3 DNA follows: TGTGCCAGCAGCTTAGCGGGGGCGGCTACTAAGGGCTACACCTTC. V usage is TRBV7-9 and J usage is TRBJ1-2, with TRBD1 as a possible D gene (6 bases). CDR3 length: 15 residues. CDR1 is SEHNR, CDR2 FQNEAQ, per germline (reference sequence). Trimming left V 0 bases short and J 8 bases short, with 16 bases between.

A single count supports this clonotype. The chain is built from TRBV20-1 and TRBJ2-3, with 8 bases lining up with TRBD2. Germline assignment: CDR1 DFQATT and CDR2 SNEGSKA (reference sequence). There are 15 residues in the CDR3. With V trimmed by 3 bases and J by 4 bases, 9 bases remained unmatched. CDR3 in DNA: TGCAGTGCTAGGCTCATGACTAGCGCCTCAGATACGCAGTATTTT. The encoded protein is CSARLMTSASDTQYF.

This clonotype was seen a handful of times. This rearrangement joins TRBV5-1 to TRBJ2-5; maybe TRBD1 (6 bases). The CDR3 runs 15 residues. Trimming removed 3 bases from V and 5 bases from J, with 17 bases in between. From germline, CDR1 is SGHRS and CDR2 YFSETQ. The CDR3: CASSWGHGRSETQYF. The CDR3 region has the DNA TGCGCCAGCAGCTGGGGACACGGCAGATCGGAGACCCAGTACTTC.

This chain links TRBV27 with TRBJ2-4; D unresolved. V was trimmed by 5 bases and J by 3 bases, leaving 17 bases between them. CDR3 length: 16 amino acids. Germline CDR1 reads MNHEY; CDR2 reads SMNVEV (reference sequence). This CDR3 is CASSPDPRLGKNIQYF. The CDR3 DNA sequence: TGTGCCAGCAGTCCAGATCCCCGCTTAGGCAAAAACATTCAGTACTTC.

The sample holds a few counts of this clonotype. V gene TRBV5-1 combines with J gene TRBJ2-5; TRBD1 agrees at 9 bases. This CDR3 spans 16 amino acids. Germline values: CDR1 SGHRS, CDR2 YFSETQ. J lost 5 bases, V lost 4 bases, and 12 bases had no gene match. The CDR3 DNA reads TGCGCCAGCAGCCCAAATCCACAGGGGGCCGGGGAGACCCAGTACTTC. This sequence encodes CASSPNPQGAGETQYF.

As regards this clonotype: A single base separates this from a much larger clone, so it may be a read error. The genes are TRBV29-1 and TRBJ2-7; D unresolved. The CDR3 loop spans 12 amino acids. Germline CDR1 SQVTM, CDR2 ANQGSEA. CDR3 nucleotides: TGCAACGTTCTTCTCGCCGCCTACGAGCAGTACTTC. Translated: CNVLLAAYEQYF.

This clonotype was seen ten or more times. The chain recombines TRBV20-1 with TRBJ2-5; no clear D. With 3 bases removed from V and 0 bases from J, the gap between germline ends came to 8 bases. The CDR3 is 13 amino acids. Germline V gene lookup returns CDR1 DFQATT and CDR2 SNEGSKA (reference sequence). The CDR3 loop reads CSASPDYQETQYF. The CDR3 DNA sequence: TGCAGTGCTAGTCCTGACTACCAAGAGACCCAGTACTTC.

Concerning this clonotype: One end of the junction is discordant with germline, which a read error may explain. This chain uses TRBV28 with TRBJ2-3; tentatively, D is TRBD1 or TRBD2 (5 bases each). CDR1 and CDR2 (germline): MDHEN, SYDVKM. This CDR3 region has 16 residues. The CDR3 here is CASRETWDRTTDTQYF. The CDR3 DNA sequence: TGCGCCAGCAGGGAGACCTGGGACCGAACCACAGATACGCAGTATTTT.

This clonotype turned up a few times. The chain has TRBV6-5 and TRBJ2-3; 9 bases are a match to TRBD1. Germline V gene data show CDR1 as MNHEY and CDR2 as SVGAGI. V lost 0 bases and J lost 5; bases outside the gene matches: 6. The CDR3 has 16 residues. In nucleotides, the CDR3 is TGTGCCAGCAGTTACTCGCGGACAGGGGTTGAAGATACGCAGTATTTT. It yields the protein CASSYSRTGVEDTQYF.

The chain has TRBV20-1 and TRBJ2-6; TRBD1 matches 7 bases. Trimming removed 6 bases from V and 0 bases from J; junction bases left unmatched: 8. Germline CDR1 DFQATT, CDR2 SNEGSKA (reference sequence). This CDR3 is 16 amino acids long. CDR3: CSASTGSSSGANVLTF. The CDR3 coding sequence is TGCAGTGCATCGACAGGGTCCTCCTCTGGGGCCAACGTCCTGACTTTC.

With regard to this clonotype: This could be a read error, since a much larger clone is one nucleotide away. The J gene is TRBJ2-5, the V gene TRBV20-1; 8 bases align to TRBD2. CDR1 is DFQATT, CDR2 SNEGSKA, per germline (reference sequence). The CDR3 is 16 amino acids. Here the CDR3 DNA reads TGCAGTGCTGGAGACAGAGCGGGGGACGTGGGAGAGACCCTGTACTTC. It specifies CSAGDRAGDVGETLYF.